A selection of T cell receptor beta chains follows, all from one sample in a study of PD-1 blockade in classical Hodgkin lymphoma. The assay was immunoSEQ multiplex PCR, and TCRdb's table has in-frame clones only and misses some. This table has 25,000 to 35,000 clones, 84% appearing once. This specimen consisted of CD4+ T cells from blood, obtained before the fourth cycle of nivolumab. The receptors originated from a human donor with classical Hodgkin lymphoma. CDR3s include the opening cysteine and the closing phenylalanine or tryptophan. The D gene is left open where the match is weak. A row's size may be missing; if present it is once, few, many or a size class.

clone size,D gene,V gene,J gene,CDR3 DNA,CDR3 protein
NA,NA,TRBV10-3,TRBJ2-7,TGTGCCATCAGTGAGATCGGACTTACCTACGAGCAGTACTTC,CAISEIGLTYEQYF
NA,TRBD1,TRBV5-4,TRBJ2-1,TGTGCCAGCAGGACCAGGACAGGCATGGGTGAGCAGTTCTTC,CASRTRTGMGEQFF
NA,TRBD2,TRBV5-6,TRBJ2-1,TGTGCCAGCAGCACTAGCGGGGGGGCGTACAATGAGCAGTTCTTC,CASSTSGGAYNEQFF
NA,NA,TRBV28,TRBJ1-2,TGTGCCAGCAGTTTAAGGGGCCTACTGGATGGCTACACCTTC,CASSLRGLLDGYTF
once,NA,TRBV5-1,TRBJ2-2,TGCGCCAGCAGCTTGCCCGGGCGCGAGACCGGGGAGCTGTTTTTT,CASSLPGRETGELFF
NA,TRBD1,TRBV27,TRBJ1-1,TGTGCCAGCAGTTCGCAAAAGACAGGGGGCATTTTGAACACTGAAGCTTTCTTT,CASSSQKTGGILNTEAFF
NA,NA,TRBV7-9,TRBJ2-7,TGTGCCAGCAGCCGCAGCGGAACCTACGAGCAGTACTTC,CASSRSGTYEQYF
NA,TRBD1,TRBV30,TRBJ1-6,TGTGCCAGCGTTCCCTCCCTGGGACAGGGAAATTCACCCCTCCACTTT,CASVPSLGQGNSPLHF
NA,TRBD1,TRBV6-5,TRBJ1-2,TGTGCCAGCAGGACAGGGGGCGGGGGCTACACCTTC,CASRTGGGGYTF
NA,NA,TRBV6-6,TRBJ2-1,TGTGCCAGCAGTCTCGCCGGGTCCTACAATGAGCAGTTCTTC,CASSLAGSYNEQFF
few,NA,TRBV19,TRBJ1-2,TGTGCCAGTAGTATGGGGGGCGGCTACACCTTC,CASSMGGGYTF
NA,TRBD2,TRBV19,TRBJ2-1,TGTGCCAGTAGTATATATCAAACTACGGGACTAGCGGGGGGGCAGTTCTTC,CASSIYQTTGLAGGQFF
NA,NA,TRBV21-1,TRBJ1-3,TGTGCCAGCACCTATCCGGAGGTGGGAAGGACCATATATTTT,CASTYPEVGRTIYF
NA,NA,TRBV5-8,TRBJ2-3,TGTGCCAGCAGCTCCGGACTACCTACAGATACGCAGTATTTT,CASSSGLPTDTQYF
NA,NA,TRBV18,TRBJ2-3,TGTGCCAGCTCACCCAGACTAGGGACGAGCGGTGTAGGGACAGATACGCAGTATTTT,CASSPRLGTSGVGTDTQYF
NA,NA,TRBV6-1,TRBJ2-4,TGTGCCAGCAGTGATCGATGGGGGGCGCTTGGAGTGTCGAGGAACATTCAGTACTTC,CASSDRWGALGVSRNIQYF
NA,NA,TRBV18,TRBJ2-3,TGTGCCAGCTCACCTCGGGGGCCCCCCACAGATACGCAGTATTTT,CASSPRGPPTDTQYF
once,NA,TRBV18,TRBJ2-1,TGTGCCAGCTCACCAATGGGCCTACTTAGGGACAATGAGCAGTTCTTC,CASSPMGLLRDNEQFF
NA,TRBD2,TRBV5-1,TRBJ2-5,TGCGCCAGCAGCCCCGCGCGGGGAACTAGCGAAGAGACCCAGTACTTC,CASSPARGTSEETQYF
NA,TRBD1,TRBV6-1,TRBJ1-6,TGTGCCAGCATCGGCCAGGGGGTTTCAACCCTCCACTTT,CASIGQGVSTLHF
NA,NA,TRBV6-5,TRBJ2-7,TGTGCCAGTATGACAGAAGCTACCTACGAGCAGTACTTC,CASMTEATYEQYF
NA,NA,TRBV11-2,TRBJ1-2,TGTGCCAGCAGCCCCCTTAAAACCCGGGGGGGGCAGGGCTACACCTTC,CASSPLKTRGGQGYTF
NA,NA,TRBV7-8,TRBJ2-3,TGTGCCAGCACCCGGTATGATCGCACAGATACGCAGTATTTT,CASTRYDRTDTQYF
NA,NA,TRBV15,TRBJ2-3,TGTGCCACCAGCAGACTGCGGGGCCTGGATACGCAGTATTTT,CATSRLRGLDTQYF
NA,TRBD1,TRBV4-1,TRBJ1-4,TGCGCCAGCAGCTCGTTGGGACAGGGAAAAACGGCTAATGAAAAACTGTTTTTT,CASSSLGQGKTANEKLFF
once,NA,TRBV5-4,TRBJ1-1,TGTGCCAGCAGCCCCGAACAGGGATCAGTCACTGAAGCTTTCTTT,CASSPEQGSVTEAFF
NA,NA,TRBV11-2,TRBJ1-1,TGTGCCAGCAGCTTTTACGGTGGCCCCAACACTGAAGCTTTCTTT,CASSFYGGPNTEAFF
NA,NA,TRBV2,TRBJ1-5,TGTGCCAGCAGCCCCACGGTGGACAATTATTATCAGCCCCAGCATTTT,CASSPTVDNYYQPQHF